This record looks at one T cell receptor beta chain sequence and its context. The specificity of this receptor is unknown. No qualities accompany the bases; no much larger clone lies one base away. This specimen comes from a study of technical replicates of blood from a handful of donors (TCRdb year 2017). The method behind the library was the immunoSEQ multiplex PCR assay. What TCRdb holds here is the immuneACCESS table cut down to in-frame rearrangements. Part of the clones is not present; checked against another copy, under half of the missing clones reflect an unresolved V gene, and the others are unexplained. A total of 75,000 to 100,000 clones appear in this sample, around 96% of them only once. The top ten constitute around 0.31% of the sample. V trim: 0 bases; J trim: 4 bases; unmatched bases: 7. For CDR1 and CDR2, the germline V gene (reference sequence) lists SEHNR and FQNEAQ. There are 16 amino acids in the CDR3, from cysteine to phenylalanine inclusive. The only DNA kept is the CDR3, 48 bases in frame from the first base.

This TCR came from a human donor in good health. This chain is built from TRBV7-9 and TRBJ2-7, and 9 bases in between align with TRBD1. The specimen was T cells isolated from PBMCs. The CDR3 amino acid sequence is: CASSLARGTGTYEQYF. The DNA sequence is as follows: TGTGCCAGCAGCTTAGCGCGGGGGACAGGGACGTACGAGCAGTACTTC.